What follows are 18 T cell receptor beta chains derived from one specimen sequenced in a study of cytomegalovirus exposure and HLA in healthy donors. The PCR contained 60 Vbeta and 13 Jbeta primers. Repertoires were generated with immunoSEQ multiplex PCR, while TCRdb's copy carries only in-frame clones and drops some. The table records about 140,000 clones, around 80% of them present only once. Sequenced sample: PBMCs. The receptors originated from a woman in her 40s in good health and CMV-seropositive.

The V gene is TRBV19, the J gene TRBJ1-5; no reliable D call. This CDR3 spans 14 amino acids. The V gene lost 10 bases and the J gene lost 4 bases, with 17 bases spanning the gap. Germline CDR1 is LNHDA and CDR2 is SQIVND (reference sequence). In DNA, the CDR3 is TGTGCCACCGACCAGCGACCCTCGAATCAGCCCCAGCATTTT. It codes for CATDQRPSNQPQHF.

The V and J genes are TRBV5-4 and TRBJ2-3; D remains unclear. V lost 7 bases, J lost 4 bases, and 10 bases lay in between. The germline V gene encodes CDR1 SGHNT and CDR2 YYREEE (reference sequence). This CDR3 region has 12 residues. The CDR3: CASGAWSDTQYF. CDR3 DNA: TGTGCCAGCGGAGCTTGGTCAGATACGCAGTATTTT.

V is TRBV5-1 and J is TRBJ2-7; D is possibly TRBD2 (6 bases). CDR3 size: 14 residues. Germline V CDR1 and CDR2: SGHRS, YFSETQ. Trimming cost V 1 base and J 7 bases, with 15 bases left between them. CDR3 DNA sequence: TGCGCCAGCAGCTTGTCCGGGGGTCCAGGTGAGCAGTACTTC. The encoded protein is CASSLSGGPGEQYF.

Regarding this clone: The same CDR3 is also encoded by other DNA sequences in this sample. V and J are TRBV4-1 and TRBJ2-7; 7 nucleotides match TRBD2. This CDR3 has 16 amino acids. The ends lost 1 base at V and 3 bases at J; junction bases unmatched: 9. Looked up from germline, CDR1 is MGHRA and CDR2 is YSYEKL. In DNA, the CDR3 is TGCGCCAGCAGCCAAGCGGCTGGTCTAGCGGTCTACGAGCAGTACTTC. This codes for CASSQAAGLAVYEQYF.

The chain has TRBV4-2 and TRBJ2-1, with TRBD2 identical over 11 bases. There are 15 residues in the CDR3. The germline gives CDR1 LGHNA, CDR2 YNFKEQ. The trim removed 8 bases at V and 1 base at J, leaving 4 bases unmatched. The CDR3 bases are TGTGCCAGCTCCGGGACTAGCGGATCCTACAATGAGCAGTTCTTC. Protein product: CASSGTSGSYNEQFF.

The rearrangement joins TRBV27 to TRBJ2-1; D remains unclear. Germline values: CDR1 MNHEY, CDR2 SMNVEV (reference sequence). Trimming cost V 5 bases and J 3 bases, with 5 bases left between them. The CDR3 has 12 amino acids. Here the CDR3 DNA reads TGTGCCAGCAGTCCCAGCTACAATGAGCAGTTCTTC. Translating it yields CASSPSYNEQFF.

The rearrangement uses TRBV13 and TRBJ2-1; 14 bases are a match to TRBD2. Germline V gene sequence: CDR1 PRHDT, CDR2 FYEKMQ (reference sequence). The CDR3 extends over 15 amino acids. V shed 5 bases, J shed 6 bases, and the junction held 3 bases outside the gene matches. CDR3 nucleotide sequence: TGTGCCAGCAGCACGGGACTAGCGGGAGTCAATGAGCAGTTCTTC. As protein: CASSTGLAGVNEQFF.

J is TRBJ2-1 and V is TRBV29-1; 10 bases fit TRBD2. The CDR3 length is 14 residues. Trimming cost V 3 bases and J 7 bases; bases outside gene matches: 6. Germline CDR1 is SQVTM and CDR2 is ANQGSEA. The CDR3 is CSVDKTTSGNEQFF. In DNA form, the CDR3 reads TGCAGCGTTGATAAAACGACTAGCGGGAATGAGCAGTTCTTC.

This chain uses TRBV6-5 with TRBJ2-7, with TRBD1 as a possible D gene (8 bases). CDR3 length equals 15 residues. Trimming pared 6 bases from V and 4 bases from J, leaving 19 bases between. Germline V lookup: CDR1 MNHEY, CDR2 SVGAGI. The CDR3 coding sequence is TGTGCCAGCAGCCCCGGACAGGGAGGGTGGTACGAGCAGTACTTC. Its translation is CASSPGQGGWYEQYF.

The genes are TRBV5-5 and TRBJ1-4; TRBD1 is a possible D gene (6 bases). V was cut by 7 bases and J by 0 bases, with 10 bases left in between. Germline CDR1 SGHKS, CDR2 YYEKEE (reference sequence). The CDR3 extends over 14 amino acids. This chain's CDR3 is CASWTDPTNEKLFF. CDR3 DNA: TGTGCCAGCTGGACAGACCCAACTAATGAAAAACTGTTTTTT.

J is TRBJ1-5 and V is TRBV7-2, with D tentatively TRBD1 (5 bases). V was cut by 5 bases and J by 6 bases, with 14 bases left in between. This CDR3 has 14 amino acids. Germline V gives CDR1 SGHTA, CDR2 FQGNSA. In DNA form, the CDR3 reads TGTGCCAGCAGCCCCTCGGGGCGGGGTCAGCCCCAGCATTTT. As protein: CASSPSGRGQPQHF. The variable domain in full, with the rest retrieved from reference TRBV7-2 and TRBJ1-5, is GAGVSQSPSNKVTEKGKDVELRCDPISGHTALYWYRQSLGQGLEFLIYFQGNSAPDKSGLPSDRFSAERTGGSVSTLTIQRTQQEDSAVYLCASSPSGRGQPQHFGDGTRLSIL.

V is TRBV9 and J is TRBJ2-5; 10 positions match TRBD2. In germline, CDR1 is SGDLS, CDR2 YYNGEE. The CDR3 is 14 residues long. V was pared by 3 bases and J by 2 bases, with 1 base of the junction left unmatched. The CDR3 loop reads CASSASGGQETQYF. DNA of the CDR3: TGTGCCAGCAGCGCTAGCGGGGGTCAAGAGACCCAGTACTTC.

The chain is built from TRBV5-1 and TRBJ2-1; D might be TRBD2 (5 bases). The CDR3 sequence is 11 residues long. Germline V gene lookup returns CDR1 SGHRS and CDR2 YFSETQ. V lost 5 bases and J 8 bases, leaving 8 bases between the germline ends. CDR3 sequence: CASRADYEQFF. Written as DNA, the CDR3 is TGCGCCAGCAGGGCGGACTATGAGCAGTTCTTC.

The genes are TRBV7-9 and TRBJ2-5; 8 nucleotides match TRBD1. CDR1 and CDR2 from the germline V gene are SEHNR and FQNEAQ (reference sequence). The CDR3 length is 15 residues. With V trimmed by 11 bases and J by 5 bases, 16 bases remained unmatched. CDR3 loop: CAETVWTGWVETQYF. CDR3 DNA sequence: TGTGCCGAAACGGTTTGGACAGGGTGGGTTGAGACCCAGTACTTC.

This chain joins TRBV14 and TRBJ1-2; 9 bases fit TRBD1. The CDR3 extends over 13 amino acids. The germline gives CDR1 SGHDN, CDR2 FVKESK. V shed 4 bases and J 6 bases; nucleotides not matched to a gene: 3. CDR3 residues: CASSPRTGDGYTF. The CDR3 DNA is TGTGCCAGCAGCCCCCGGACAGGGGATGGCTACACCTTC.

The chain combines TRBV28 with TRBJ1-1, with 7 bases lining up with TRBD1. This CDR3 has 16 residues. The V segment lost 10 bases and the J segment 4 bases; nucleotides outside the gene matches: 18. Germline-derived CDR1 and CDR2 are MDHEN and SYDVKM. As DNA, the CDR3 is TGTGCCACCCGACCAGGCGCAGGGGGGCCTGGCACTGAAGCTTTCTTT. As protein: CATRPGAGGPGTEAFF.

On this clone itself: One junction end does not reproduce the germline sequence, and a read error may be involved. The V call is TRBV28, the J call TRBJ1-4, with D possibly being TRBD1 (5 bases). The CDR3 length is 8 residues. Per the germline V gene, CDR1 is MDHEN and CDR2 is SYDVKM. This chain's CDR3 is CASKWGPF. The CDR3 DNA is TGTGCCAGCAAATGGGGCCCTTTT.

The gene calls are TRBV6-5 and TRBJ2-7; 7 nucleotides align to TRBD1. V was pared by 3 bases and J by 2 bases, with 10 bases of the junction left unmatched. The CDR3 spans 16 residues. Germline lookup yields CDR1 MNHEY and CDR2 SVGAGI. CDR3 sequence (DNA): TGTGCCAGCAGTTATACTTCGAGGCAGGGGGCCTACGAGCAGTACTTC. It codes for CASSYTSRQGAYEQYF.